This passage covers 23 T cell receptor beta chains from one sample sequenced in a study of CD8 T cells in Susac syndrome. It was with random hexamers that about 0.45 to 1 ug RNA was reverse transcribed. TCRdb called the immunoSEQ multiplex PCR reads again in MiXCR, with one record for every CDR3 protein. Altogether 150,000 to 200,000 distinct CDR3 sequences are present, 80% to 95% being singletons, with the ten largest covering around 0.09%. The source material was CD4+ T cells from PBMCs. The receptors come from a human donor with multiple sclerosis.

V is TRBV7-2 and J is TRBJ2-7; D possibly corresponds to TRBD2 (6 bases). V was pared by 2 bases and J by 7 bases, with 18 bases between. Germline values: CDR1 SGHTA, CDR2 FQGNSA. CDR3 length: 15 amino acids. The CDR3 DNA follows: TGTGCCAGCAGCTTATTCGGGACTGAACTACGGGAGCAGTACTTC. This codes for CASSLFGTELREQYF.

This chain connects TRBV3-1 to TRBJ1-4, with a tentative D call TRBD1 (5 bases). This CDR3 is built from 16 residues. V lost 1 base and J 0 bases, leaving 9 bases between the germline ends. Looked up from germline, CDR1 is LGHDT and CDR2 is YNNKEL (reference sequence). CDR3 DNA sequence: TGTGCCAGCAGCCAAGTCAGGGCTACAACTAATGAAAAACTGTTTTTT. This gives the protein CASSQVRATTNEKLFF.

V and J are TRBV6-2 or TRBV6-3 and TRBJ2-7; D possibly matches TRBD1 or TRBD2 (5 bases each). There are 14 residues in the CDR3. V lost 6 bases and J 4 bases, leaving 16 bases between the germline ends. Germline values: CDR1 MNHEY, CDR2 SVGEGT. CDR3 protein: CASSDGTAAYEQYF. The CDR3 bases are TGTGCCAGCAGCGACGGGACCGCGGCTTACGAGCAGTACTTC.

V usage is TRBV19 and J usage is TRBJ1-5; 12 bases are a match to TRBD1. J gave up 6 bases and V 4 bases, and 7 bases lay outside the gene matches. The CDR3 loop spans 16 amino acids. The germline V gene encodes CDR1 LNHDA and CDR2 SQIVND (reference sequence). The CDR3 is CASSSGTGGFGQPQHF. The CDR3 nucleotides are TGTGCCAGTAGTAGCGGGACAGGGGGCTTCGGTCAGCCCCAGCATTTT.

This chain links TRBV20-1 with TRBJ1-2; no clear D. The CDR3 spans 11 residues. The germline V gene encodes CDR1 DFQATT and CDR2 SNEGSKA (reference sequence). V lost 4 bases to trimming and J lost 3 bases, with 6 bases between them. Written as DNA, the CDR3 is TGCAGTGCTAAACCCGACTATGGCTACACCTTC. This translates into CSAKPDYGYTF.

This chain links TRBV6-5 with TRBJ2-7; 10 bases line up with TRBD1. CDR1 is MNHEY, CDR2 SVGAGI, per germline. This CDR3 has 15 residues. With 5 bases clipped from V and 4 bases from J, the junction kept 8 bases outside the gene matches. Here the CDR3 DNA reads TGTGCCAGCAGTGGGGCCCCGGGACAGGGGTACGAGCAGTACTTC. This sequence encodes CASSGAPGQGYEQYF.

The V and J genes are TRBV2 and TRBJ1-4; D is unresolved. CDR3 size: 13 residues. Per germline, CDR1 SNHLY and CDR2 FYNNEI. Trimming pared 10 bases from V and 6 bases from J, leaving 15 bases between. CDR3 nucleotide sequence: TGTGCCACCAACGGCGGAAGGGATGAAAAACTGTTTTTT. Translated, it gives CATNGGRDEKLFF. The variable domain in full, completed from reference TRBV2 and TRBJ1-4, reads EPEVTQTPSHQVTQMGQEVILRCVPISNHLYFYWYRQILGQKVEFLVSFYNNEISEKSEIFDDQFSVERPDGSNFTLKIRSTKLEDSAMYFCATNGGRDEKLFFGSGTQLSVL.

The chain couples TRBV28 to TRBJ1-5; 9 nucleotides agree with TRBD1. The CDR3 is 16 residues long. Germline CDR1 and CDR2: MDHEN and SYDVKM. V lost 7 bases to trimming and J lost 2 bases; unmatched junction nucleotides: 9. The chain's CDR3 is CASTSIGTGRNQPQHF. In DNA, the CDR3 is TGTGCCAGCACCTCCATCGGGACAGGGCGCAATCAGCCCCAGCATTTT.

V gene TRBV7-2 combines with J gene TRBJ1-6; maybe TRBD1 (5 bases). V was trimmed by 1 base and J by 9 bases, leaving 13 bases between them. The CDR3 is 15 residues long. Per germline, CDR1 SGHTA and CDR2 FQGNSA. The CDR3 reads CASSLGGGTSSPLHF. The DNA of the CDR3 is TGTGCCAGCAGCTTAGGGGGGGGTACCTCTTCACCCCTCCACTTT.

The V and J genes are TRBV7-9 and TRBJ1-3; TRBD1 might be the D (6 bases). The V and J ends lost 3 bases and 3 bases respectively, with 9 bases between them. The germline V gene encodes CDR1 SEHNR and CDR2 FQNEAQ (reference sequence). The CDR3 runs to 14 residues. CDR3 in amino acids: CASSFRGGGNTIYF. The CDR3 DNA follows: TGTGCCAGCAGCTTCAGGGGTGGTGGAAACACCATATATTTT.

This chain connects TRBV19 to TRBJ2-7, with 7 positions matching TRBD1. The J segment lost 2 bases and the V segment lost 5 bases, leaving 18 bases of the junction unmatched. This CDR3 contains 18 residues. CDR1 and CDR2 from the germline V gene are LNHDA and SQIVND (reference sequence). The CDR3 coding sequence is TGTGCCAGTAGTGCCCACCTCCTTACCGGGACAGATACCTACGAGCAGTACTTC. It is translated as CASSAHLLTGTDTYEQYF.

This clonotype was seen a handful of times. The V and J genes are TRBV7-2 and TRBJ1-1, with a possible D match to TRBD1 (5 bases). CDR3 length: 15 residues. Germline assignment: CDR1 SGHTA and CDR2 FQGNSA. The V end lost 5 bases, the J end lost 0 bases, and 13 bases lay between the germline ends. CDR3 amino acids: CASSHRGRVNTEAFF. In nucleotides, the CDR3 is TGTGCCAGCAGCCATAGGGGACGGGTGAACACTGAAGCTTTCTTT.

The CDR3 reads CSVSGTGDNIGNQPQHF. CDR3 DNA: TGCAGCGTATCCGGGACAGGGGACAATATTGGCAATCAGCCCCAGCATTTT. The gene calls are TRBV29-1 and TRBJ1-5; 10 bases agree with TRBD1. The germline CDR1 and CDR2 sequences are SQVTM and ANQGSEA. After removal of 6 bases from V and 2 bases from J, the junction contained 13 bases not matched to a gene. The CDR3 runs to 17 residues.

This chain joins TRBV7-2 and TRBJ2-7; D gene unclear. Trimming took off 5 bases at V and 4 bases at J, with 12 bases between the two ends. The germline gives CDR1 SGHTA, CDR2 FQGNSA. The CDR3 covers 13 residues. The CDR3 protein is CASSMDPQYEQYF. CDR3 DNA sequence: TGTGCCAGCAGCATGGACCCCCAGTACGAGCAGTACTTC.

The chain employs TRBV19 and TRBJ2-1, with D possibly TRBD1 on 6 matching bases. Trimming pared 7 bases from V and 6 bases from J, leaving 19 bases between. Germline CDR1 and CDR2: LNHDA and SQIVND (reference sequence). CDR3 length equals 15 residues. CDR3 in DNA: TGTGCCAGTACCCCCGGGACAACGCCAGGCAATGAGCAGTTCTTC. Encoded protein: CASTPGTTPGNEQFF.

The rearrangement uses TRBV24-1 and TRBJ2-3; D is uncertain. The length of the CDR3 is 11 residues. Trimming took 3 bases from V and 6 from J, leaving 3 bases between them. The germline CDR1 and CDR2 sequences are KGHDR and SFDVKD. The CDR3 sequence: CATSDMDTQYF. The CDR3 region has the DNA TGTGCCACCAGTGATATGGATACGCAGTATTTT.

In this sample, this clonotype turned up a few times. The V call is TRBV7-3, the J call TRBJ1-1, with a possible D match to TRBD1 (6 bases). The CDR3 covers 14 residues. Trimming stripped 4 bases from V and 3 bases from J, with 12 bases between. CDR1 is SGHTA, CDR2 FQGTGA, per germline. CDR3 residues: CASSSQGKDTEAFF. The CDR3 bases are TGTGCCAGCAGCTCGCAGGGGAAGGACACTGAAGCTTTCTTT.

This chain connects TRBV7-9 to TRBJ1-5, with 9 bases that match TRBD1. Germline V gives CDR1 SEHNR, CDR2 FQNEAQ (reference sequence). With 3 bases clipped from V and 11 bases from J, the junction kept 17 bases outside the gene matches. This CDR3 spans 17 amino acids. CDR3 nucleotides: TGTGCCAGCAGCTTTGTGTGCGGGACAGGGAACTATATCACCCAGCATTTT. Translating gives CASSFVCGTGNYITQHF. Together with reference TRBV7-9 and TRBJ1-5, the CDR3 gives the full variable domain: DTGVSQNPRHKITKRGQNVTFRCDPISEHNRLYWYRQTLGQGPEFLTYFQNEAQLEKSRLLSDRFSAERPKGSFSTLEIQRTEQGDSAMYLCASSFVCGTGNYITQHFGDGTRLSIL.

CDR3 in amino acids: CASSVGGASYTF. CDR3 nucleotide sequence: TGTGCCAGCAGCGTAGGGGGGGCTTCGTACACCTTC. This chain uses TRBV9 with TRBJ1-2, with D perhaps matching TRBD1 (6 bases). V was shortened by 0 bases and J by 11 bases, with 11 bases between the two germline ends. Germline loops: CDR1 SGDLS, CDR2 YYNGEE. This CDR3 contains 12 residues.

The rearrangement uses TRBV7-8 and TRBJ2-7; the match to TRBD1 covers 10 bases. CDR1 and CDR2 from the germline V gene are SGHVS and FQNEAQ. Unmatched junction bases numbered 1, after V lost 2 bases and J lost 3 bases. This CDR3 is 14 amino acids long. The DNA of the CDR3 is TGTGCCAGCAGCTTAAGGGACAGGGGCTACGAGCAGTACTTC. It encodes CASSLRDRGYEQYF. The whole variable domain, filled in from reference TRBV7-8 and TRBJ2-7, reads GAGVSQSPRYKVAKRGQDVALRCDPISGHVSLFWYQQALGQGPEFLTYFQNEAQLDKSGLPSDRFFAERPEGSVSTLKIQRTQQEDSAVYLCASSLRDRGYEQYFGPGTRLTVT.

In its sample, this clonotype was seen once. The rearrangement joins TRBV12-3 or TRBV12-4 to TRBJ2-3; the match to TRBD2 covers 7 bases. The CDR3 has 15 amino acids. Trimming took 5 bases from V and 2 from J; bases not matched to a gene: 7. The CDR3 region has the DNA TGTGCCAGCAGTCCTGAGGCGGGGGTCACAGATACGCAGTATTTT. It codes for CASSPEAGVTDTQYF.

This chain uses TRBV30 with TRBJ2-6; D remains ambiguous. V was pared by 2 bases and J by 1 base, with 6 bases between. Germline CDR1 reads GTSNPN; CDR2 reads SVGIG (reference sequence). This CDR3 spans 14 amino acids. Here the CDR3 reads CAWSTYSGANVLTF. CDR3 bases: TGTGCCTGGAGTACCTATTCTGGGGCCAACGTCCTGACTTTC.

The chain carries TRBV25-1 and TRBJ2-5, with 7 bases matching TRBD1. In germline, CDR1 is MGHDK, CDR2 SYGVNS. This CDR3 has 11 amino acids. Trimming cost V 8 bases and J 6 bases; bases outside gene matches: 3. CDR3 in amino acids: CASRGGQTQYF. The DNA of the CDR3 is TGTGCCAGCCGAGGGGGCCAGACCCAGTACTTC.